The TCR beta chain under discussion was sequenced for a study of blood T cell repertoires in COVID-19. Data came from immunoSEQ multiplex PCR; TCRdb stores just in-frame clones and leaves some out. In the table there are fewer than 200,000 clones, less than 90% of which are singletons. This CDR3 has 15 amino acids. V shed 3 bases and J shed 0 bases, with 10 bases lying between them. CDR1 is KGHSH and CDR2 is LQKENI in the germline V gene. The sample comprised peripheral blood. The TCR was taken from a man between 60 and 70 years old with acute or convalescent COVID-19. The chain links TRBV18 to TRBJ2-3; TRBD2 is a possible D gene (5 bases). CDR3 protein: CASSPTGGSTDTQYF. CDR3 coding DNA: TGTGCCAGCTCACCGACTGGAGGAAGCACAGATACGCAGTATTTT.